This TCR beta chain came from a study of T cells in localized non-small cell lung cancer. The ends lost 4 bases at V and 3 bases at J; junction bases unmatched: 8. The CDR3 sequence is 15 residues long. Germline V CDR1 and CDR2: KGHSH, LQKENI. Sequencing used immunoSEQ multiplex PCR; TCRdb keeps in-frame clones, though not all of them. The sample has around 2,500 clones, approximately 31% seen once. This TCR was recovered from a female donor older than 55 with stage II lung adenocarcinoma. Specimen: lung tumor tissue, collected before any cancer treatment. The chain employs TRBV18 and TRBJ1-2; 7 bases match TRBD1. The CDR3 protein is CASSLDRVDDYGYTF. The CDR3 region has the DNA TGTGCCAGCTCACTCGACAGGGTAGATGACTATGGCTACACCTTC.